The rows below give T cell receptor beta chains drawn from one sample of a study of response to subunit inactivated influenza vaccine. From the RT-PCR reads, TCRdb called clonotypes with MiXCR, one entry per CDR3 protein. Among 290,000 or so distinct CDR3 sequences, about 20% were seen once, and the ten largest hold 10%. This material consisted of PBMCs from blood, taken less than 22 months after vaccination. These receptors originate from a man aged 45 to 70 who received an inactivated influenza vaccine. The CDR3 runs from the conserved cysteine through the conserved F or W. A D gene is named only where the DNA matches it firmly. For some rows the clone size is stated as once, few or many, or as a class when expanded; others skip it.

clone size,V gene,D gene,J gene,CDR3 protein,CDR3 DNA
few,TRBV19,NA,TRBJ1-2,CASQSSLGRSANYGYTF,TGTGCCAGTCAATCCAGTTTAGGTCGTTCAGCTAACTATGGCTACACCTTC
NA,TRBV7-2,TRBD2,TRBJ2-7,CASSLTPGTSELGEQYF,TGTGCCAGCAGCTTAACCCCCGGGACTAGCGAGCTTGGTGAGCAGTACTTC
few,TRBV7-9,NA,TRBJ1-2,CASSPDEYYGYTF,TGTGCCAGCAGCCCGGATGAGTACTATGGCTACACCTTC
NA,TRBV5-1,NA,TRBJ2-1,CASTGTLNEQFF,TGCGCCAGCACAGGGACACTCAATGAGCAGTTCTTC
once,TRBV28,NA,TRBJ2-3,CASSLIAEITDTQYF,TGTGCCAGCAGTTTAATAGCGGAAATCACAGATACGCAGTATTTT
NA,TRBV6-4,NA,TRBJ1-2,CASSDTGAGYGYTF,TGTGCCAGCAGTGATACGGGGGCAGGCTATGGCTACACCTTC
few,TRBV10-3,TRBD2,TRBJ2-2,CASRTSGGYTGELFF,TGTGCCAGCAGGACTAGCGGGGGGTACACCGGGGAGCTGTTTTTT
NA,TRBV12-3/TRBV12-4,NA,TRBJ1-5,CASGRSQESNQPQHF,TGTGCCAGCGGAAGATCACAGGAGAGCAATCAGCCCCAGCATTTT
NA,TRBV7-9,NA,TRBJ1-4,CASSSGARGEKLFF,TGTGCCAGCAGCTCAGGTGCACGAGGCGAAAAACTGTTTTTT
few,TRBV3-1,TRBD2,TRBJ2-1,CASSQRLAGDFYNEQFF,TGTGCCAGCAGCCAACGACTAGCGGGGGATTTCTACAATGAGCAGTTCTTC
NA,TRBV4-2,NA,TRBJ1-1,CASSQDAVRNTEAFF,TGTGCCAGCAGCCAAGATGCGGTGAGGAACACTGAAGCTTTCTTT
many,TRBV28,TRBD1,TRBJ1-2,CATGQGYNNYGYTF,TGTGCCACGGGACAGGGATATAATAACTATGGCTACACCTTC
NA,TRBV20-1,NA,TRBJ1-2,CSARSGATGYTF,TGCAGTGCTAGATCGGGGGCTACTGGCTACACCTTC
NA,TRBV29-1,TRBD1,TRBJ2-7,CSGSTGPYEQYF,TGCAGCGGATCGACAGGGCCCTACGAGCAGTACTTC
few,TRBV6-1,NA,TRBJ1-4,CASSEELSPYEKLFF,TGTGCCAGCAGTGAAGAGTTGTCCCCCTATGAAAAACTGTTTTTT
few,TRBV29-1,NA,TRBJ2-1,CSVAIPSSYNEQFF,TGCAGCGTTGCTATACCCAGCTCCTACAATGAGCAGTTCTTC
NA,TRBV3-1,NA,TRBJ1-2,CASSQQGGGYTF,TGTGCCAGCAGCCAACAGGGTGGCGGCTACACCTTC
NA,TRBV4-3,NA,TRBJ2-7,CASSQDRLGDNEQYF,TGCGCCAGCAGCCAAGATCGACTGGGTGATAATGAGCAGTACTTC
few,TRBV20-1,NA,TRBJ1-1,CSAKDNEAFF,TGCAGTGCTAAAGACAATGAAGCTTTCTTT
NA,TRBV10-3,NA,TRBJ2-7,CAISASFSYEQYF,TGTGCCATCAGTGCCAGCTTCTCCTACGAGCAGTACTTC
many,TRBV7-6,NA,TRBJ2-2,CASSLTESGELFF,TGTGCCAGCAGCTTAACGGAATCCGGGGAGCTGTTTTTT
NA,TRBV20-1,TRBD2,TRBJ2-1,CSAITSGTYNEQFF,TGCAGTGCTATAACTAGCGGAACCTACAATGAGCAGTTCTTC
NA,TRBV30,NA,TRBJ1-2,CANGWADYGYTF,TGTGCTAACGGGTGGGCTGACTATGGCTACACCTTC
NA,TRBV7-2,NA,TRBJ1-3,CASSPKPSSGNTIYF,TGTGCCAGCAGCCCGAAACCCTCCTCTGGAAACACCATATATTTT
few,TRBV12-3/TRBV12-4,NA,TRBJ2-1,CASSFSGGRDNEQFF,TGTGCCAGCAGTTTCAGCGGAGGTCGGGACAATGAGCAGTTCTTC
many,TRBV11-2,NA,TRBJ1-2,CASSLDLGVRGYTF,TGTGCCAGCAGCTTAGATCTCGGTGTACGGGGCTACACCTTC
few,TRBV11-3,NA,TRBJ2-3,CASSSREGKKTQYF,TGTGCCAGCAGCTCCAGGGAAGGGAAAAAGACGCAGTATTTT